These 4 T cell receptor beta chains originate from one sample sequenced in a study of Ad26.COV2.S vaccination and SARS-CoV-2 variants. Treatment denoted: approximately 18 received Ad26.COV2.S at low or high dose, single or two shots; five or six received placebo; per-sample allocation not given. Sampling took place 63 days after the first vaccine or placebo injection. Here immunoSEQ multiplex PCR was the method, and the copy in TCRdb shows in-frame clones only, minus some. The top ten hold nearly 3% of the sample, which has about 260,000 clones, roughly 85% seen once. This specimen was peripheral blood, taken in a trial of Ad26.COV2.S vaccine versus placebo. All receptors derive from a person aged 18-60 years who received the Ad26.COV2.S COVID-19 vaccine or a placebo.

The rearrangement links TRBV6-5 to TRBJ2-5, with a possible D match to TRBD1 (6 bases). With 6 bases removed from V and 5 bases from J, the gap between germline ends came to 13 bases. The length of the CDR3 is 13 residues. CDR1 is MNHEY and CDR2 is SVGAGI in the germline V gene. CDR3 nucleotide sequence: TGTGCCAGCAGGACCCCAGGGGTGGAGACCCAGTACTTC. This encodes CASRTPGVETQYF.

V usage is TRBV4-2 and J usage is TRBJ2-1; 11 nucleotides align to TRBD2. The V segment lost 2 bases and the J segment 4 bases; nucleotides outside the gene matches: 16. This CDR3 region has 20 residues. Per the germline V gene, CDR1 is LGHNA and CDR2 is YNFKEQ. CDR3 bases: TGTGCCAGCAGCCAACCCCGGCGGACTAGCGGGCCTAGTTGGTACAATGAGCAGTTCTTC. It yields the protein CASSQPRRTSGPSWYNEQFF.

This rearrangement joins TRBV7-8 to TRBJ1-1; weak D call: TRBD1 (6 bases). Looked up from germline, CDR1 is SGHVS and CDR2 is FQNEAQ. This CDR3 region has 12 residues. Trimming removed 0 bases from V and 11 bases from J, with 10 bases in between. CDR3 in amino acids: CASSLATGSAFF. CDR3 nucleotides: TGTGCCAGCAGCTTAGCAACAGGGTCGGCTTTCTTT.

The chain uses TRBV4-3 and TRBJ1-2; 9 nucleotides agree with TRBD1. Germline loops: CDR1 LGHNA, CDR2 YSLEER. The CDR3 has 16 amino acids. V lost 3 bases and J lost 4; bases outside the gene matches: 9. The CDR3 nucleotides are TGCGCCAGCAGCCACGTACCGGGACAGGGATTCTATGGCTACACCTTC. It is translated as CASSHVPGQGFYGYTF.